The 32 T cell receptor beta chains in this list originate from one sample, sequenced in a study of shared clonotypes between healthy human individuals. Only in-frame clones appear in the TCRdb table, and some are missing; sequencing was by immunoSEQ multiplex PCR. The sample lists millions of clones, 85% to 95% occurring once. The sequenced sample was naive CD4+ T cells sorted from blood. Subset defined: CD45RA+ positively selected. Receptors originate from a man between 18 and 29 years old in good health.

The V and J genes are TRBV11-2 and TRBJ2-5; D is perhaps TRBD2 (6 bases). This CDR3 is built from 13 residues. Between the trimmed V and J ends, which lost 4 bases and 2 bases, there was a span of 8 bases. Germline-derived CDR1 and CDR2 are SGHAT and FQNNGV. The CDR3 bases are TGTGCCAGCAGCTGGGGGGTACAAGAGACCCAGTACTTC. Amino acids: CASSWGVQETQYF.

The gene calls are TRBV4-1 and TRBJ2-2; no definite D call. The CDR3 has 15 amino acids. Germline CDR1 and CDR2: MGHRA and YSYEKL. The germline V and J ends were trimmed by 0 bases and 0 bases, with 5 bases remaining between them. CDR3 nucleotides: TGCGCCAGCAGCCAAGAATCGGCGAACACCGGGGAGCTGTTTTTT. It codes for CASSQESANTGELFF.

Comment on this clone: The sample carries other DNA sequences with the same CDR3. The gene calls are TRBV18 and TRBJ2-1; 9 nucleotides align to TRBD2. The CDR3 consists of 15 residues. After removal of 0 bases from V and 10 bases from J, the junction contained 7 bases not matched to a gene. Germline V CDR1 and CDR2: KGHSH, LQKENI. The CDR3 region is CASSPPAGGPNEQFF. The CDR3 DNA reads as TGTGCCAGCTCACCACCGGCGGGAGGGCCGAACGAGCAGTTCTTC.

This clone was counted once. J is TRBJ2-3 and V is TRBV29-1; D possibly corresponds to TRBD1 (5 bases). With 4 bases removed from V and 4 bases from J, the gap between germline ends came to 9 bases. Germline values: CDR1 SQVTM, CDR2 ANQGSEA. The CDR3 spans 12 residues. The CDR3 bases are TGCAGCGTTGTACCAGGGTCAGATACGCAGTATTTT. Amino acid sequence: CSVVPGSDTQYF.

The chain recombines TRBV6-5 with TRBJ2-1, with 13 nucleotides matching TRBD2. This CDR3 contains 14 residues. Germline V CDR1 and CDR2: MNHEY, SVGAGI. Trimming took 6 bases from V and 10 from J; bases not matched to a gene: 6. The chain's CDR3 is CASSSGLAGVEQFF. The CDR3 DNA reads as TGTGCCAGCAGCTCCGGACTAGCGGGAGTCGAGCAGTTCTTC.

The CDR3 DNA follows: TGTGCCAGCAGCCCCACCGGGTGGACAGATACGCAGTATTTT. Residues: CASSPTGWTDTQYF. The chain links TRBV9 to TRBJ2-3; D unclear. Germline values: CDR1 SGDLS, CDR2 YYNGEE. The CDR3 spans 14 residues. With 4 bases removed from V and 3 bases from J, the gap between germline ends came to 12 bases.

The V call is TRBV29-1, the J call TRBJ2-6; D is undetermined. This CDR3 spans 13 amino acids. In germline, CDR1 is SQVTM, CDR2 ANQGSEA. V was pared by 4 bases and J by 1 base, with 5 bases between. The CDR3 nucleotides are TGCAGCGTTGCTCTATCTGGGGCCAACGTCCTGACTTTC. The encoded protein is CSVALSGANVLTF.

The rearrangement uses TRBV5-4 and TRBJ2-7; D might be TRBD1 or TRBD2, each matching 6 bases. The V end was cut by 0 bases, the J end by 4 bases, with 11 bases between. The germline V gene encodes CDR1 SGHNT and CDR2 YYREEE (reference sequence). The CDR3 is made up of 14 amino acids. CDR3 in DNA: TGTGCCAGCAGCTTGGGGCCGGGGGCGTACGAGCAGTACTTC. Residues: CASSLGPGAYEQYF.

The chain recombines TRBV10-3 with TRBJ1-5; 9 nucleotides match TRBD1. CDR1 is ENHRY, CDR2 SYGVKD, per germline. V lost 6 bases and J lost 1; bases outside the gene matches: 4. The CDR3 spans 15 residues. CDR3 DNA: TGTGCCATCAGGGAGGACAGGGGAAGCAATCAGCCCCAGCATTTT. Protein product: CAIREDRGSNQPQHF.

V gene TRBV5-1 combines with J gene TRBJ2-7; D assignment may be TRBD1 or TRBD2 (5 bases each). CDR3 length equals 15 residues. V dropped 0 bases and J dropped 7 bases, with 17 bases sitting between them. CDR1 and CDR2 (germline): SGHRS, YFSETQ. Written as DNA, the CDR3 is TGCGCCAGCAGCTTGGCCGGGACGACTACATGGGAGCAGTACTTC. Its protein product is CASSLAGTTTWEQYF.

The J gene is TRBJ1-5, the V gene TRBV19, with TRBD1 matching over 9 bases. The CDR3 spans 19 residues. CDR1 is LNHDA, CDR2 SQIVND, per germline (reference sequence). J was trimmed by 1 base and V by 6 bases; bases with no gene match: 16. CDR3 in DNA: TGTGCCAGTAGCTTAACCCACGCGGGACAGGGCTTAAGCAATCAGCCCCAGCATTTT. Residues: CASSLTHAGQGLSNQPQHF. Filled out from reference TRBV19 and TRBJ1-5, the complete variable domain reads DGGITQSPKYLFRKEGQNVTLSCEQNLNHDAMYWYRQDPGQGLRLIYYSQIVNDFQKGDIAEGYSVSREKKESFPLTVTSAQKNPTAFYLCASSLTHAGQGLSNQPQHFGDGTRLSIL.

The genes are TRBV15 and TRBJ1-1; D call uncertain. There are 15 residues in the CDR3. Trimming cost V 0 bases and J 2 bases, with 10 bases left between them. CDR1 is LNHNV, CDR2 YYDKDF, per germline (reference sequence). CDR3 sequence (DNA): TGTGCCACCAGCAGAGATTTCGTCCCAAACACTGAAGCTTTCTTT. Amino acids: CATSRDFVPNTEAFF.

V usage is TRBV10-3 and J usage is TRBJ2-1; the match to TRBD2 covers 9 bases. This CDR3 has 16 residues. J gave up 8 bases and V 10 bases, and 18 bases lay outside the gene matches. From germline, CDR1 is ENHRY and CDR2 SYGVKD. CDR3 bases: TGTGCCACCCGGGGCGGGAGGGACTACGCGATCGATGAGCAGTTCTTC. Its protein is CATRGGRDYAIDEQFF.

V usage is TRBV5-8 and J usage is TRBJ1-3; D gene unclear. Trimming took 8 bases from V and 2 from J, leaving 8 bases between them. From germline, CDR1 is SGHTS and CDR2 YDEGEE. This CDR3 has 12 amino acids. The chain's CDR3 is CASREAGNTIYF. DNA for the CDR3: TGTGCCAGTAGGGAGGCTGGAAACACCATATATTTT. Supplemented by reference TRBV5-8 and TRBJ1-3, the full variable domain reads EAGVTQSPTHLIKTRGQQATLRCSPISGHTSVYWYQQALGLGLQFLLWYDEGEERNRGNFPPRFSGRQFPNYSSELNVNALELEDSALYLCASREAGNTIYFGEGSWLTVV.

The CDR3 coding sequence is TGTGCCAGCAGCTTAGACGGGACGGGTGAGCAGTTCTTC. Its translation: CASSLDGTGEQFF. The chain carries TRBV7-6 and TRBJ2-1; D could derive from TRBD1 or TRBD2 (5 bases each). Trimming stripped 1 base from V and 9 bases from J, with 10 bases between. The CDR3 contains 13 residues. Germline loops: CDR1 SGHVS, CDR2 FNYEAQ.

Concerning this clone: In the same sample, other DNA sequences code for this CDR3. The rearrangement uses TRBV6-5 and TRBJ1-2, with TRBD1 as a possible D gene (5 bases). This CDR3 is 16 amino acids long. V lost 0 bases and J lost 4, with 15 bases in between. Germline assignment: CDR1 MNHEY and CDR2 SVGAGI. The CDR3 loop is CASSYSVGGSGYGYTF. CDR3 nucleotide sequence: TGTGCCAGCAGTTACTCGGTCGGGGGTAGCGGCTATGGCTACACCTTC.

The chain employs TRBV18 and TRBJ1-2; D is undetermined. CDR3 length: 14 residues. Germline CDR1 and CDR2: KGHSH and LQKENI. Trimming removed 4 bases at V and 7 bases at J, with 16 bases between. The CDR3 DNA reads TGTGCCAGCTCACTAGTTGCCCGGTGGGGTGGCTACACCTTC. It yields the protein CASSLVARWGGYTF.

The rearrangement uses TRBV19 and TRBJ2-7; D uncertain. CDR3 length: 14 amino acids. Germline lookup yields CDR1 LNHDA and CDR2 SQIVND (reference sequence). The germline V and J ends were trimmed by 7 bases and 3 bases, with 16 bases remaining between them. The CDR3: CASTPLTPGYEQYF. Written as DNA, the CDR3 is TGTGCCAGTACCCCTCTTACCCCAGGCTACGAGCAGTACTTC. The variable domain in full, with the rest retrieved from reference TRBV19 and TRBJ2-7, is DGGITQSPKYLFRKEGQNVTLSCEQNLNHDAMYWYRQDPGQGLRLIYYSQIVNDFQKGDIAEGYSVSREKKESFPLTVTSAQKNPTAFYLCASTPLTPGYEQYFGPGTRLTVT.

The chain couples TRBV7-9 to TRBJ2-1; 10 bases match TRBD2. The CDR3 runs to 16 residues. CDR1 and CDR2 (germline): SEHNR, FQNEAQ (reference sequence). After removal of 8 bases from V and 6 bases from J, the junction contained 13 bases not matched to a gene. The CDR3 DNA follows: TGTGCCAGCGGTCCACTAGCGGGACCCTCGGGCAATGAGCAGTTCTTC. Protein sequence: CASGPLAGPSGNEQFF.

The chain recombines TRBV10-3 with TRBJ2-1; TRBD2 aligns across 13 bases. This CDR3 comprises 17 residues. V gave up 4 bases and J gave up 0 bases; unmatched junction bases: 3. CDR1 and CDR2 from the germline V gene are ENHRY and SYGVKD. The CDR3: CAISVGLAGLSYNEQFF. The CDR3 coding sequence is TGTGCCATCAGTGTGGGACTAGCGGGGCTCTCCTACAATGAGCAGTTCTTC.

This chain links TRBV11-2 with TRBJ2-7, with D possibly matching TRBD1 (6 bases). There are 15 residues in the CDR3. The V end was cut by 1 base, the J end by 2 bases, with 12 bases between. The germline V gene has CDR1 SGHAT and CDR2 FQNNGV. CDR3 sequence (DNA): TGTGCCAGCAGCTTAGCATCACAGGGAACCTACGAGCAGTACTTC. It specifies CASSLASQGTYEQYF.

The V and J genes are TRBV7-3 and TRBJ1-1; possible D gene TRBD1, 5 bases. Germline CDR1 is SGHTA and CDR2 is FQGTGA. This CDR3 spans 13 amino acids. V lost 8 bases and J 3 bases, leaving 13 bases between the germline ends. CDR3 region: CASSFREDTEAFF. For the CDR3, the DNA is TGTGCCAGCTCCTTCAGGGAGGACACTGAAGCTTTCTTT.

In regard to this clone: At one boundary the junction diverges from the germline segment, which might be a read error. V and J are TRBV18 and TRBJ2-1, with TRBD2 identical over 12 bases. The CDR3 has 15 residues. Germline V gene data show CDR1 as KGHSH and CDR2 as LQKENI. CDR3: CASSAPGLAGLEQFF. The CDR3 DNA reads TGTGCCAGCTCAGCACCGGGACTAGCGGGCCTTGAGCAGTTCTTC.

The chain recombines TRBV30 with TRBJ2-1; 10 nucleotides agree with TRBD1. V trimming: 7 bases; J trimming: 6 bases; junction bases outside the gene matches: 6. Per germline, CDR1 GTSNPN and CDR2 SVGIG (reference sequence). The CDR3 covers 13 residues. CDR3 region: CASGQGVSNEQFF. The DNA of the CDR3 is TGTGCCTCTGGACAGGGGGTTTCCAATGAGCAGTTCTTC.

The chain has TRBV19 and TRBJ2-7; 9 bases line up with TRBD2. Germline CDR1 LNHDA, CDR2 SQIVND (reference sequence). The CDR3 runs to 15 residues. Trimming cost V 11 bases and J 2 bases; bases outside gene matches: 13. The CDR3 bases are TGTGCCGCGTCGGCGGGGGGGCTCGGAACCTACGAGCAGTACTTC. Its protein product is CAASAGGLGTYEQYF.

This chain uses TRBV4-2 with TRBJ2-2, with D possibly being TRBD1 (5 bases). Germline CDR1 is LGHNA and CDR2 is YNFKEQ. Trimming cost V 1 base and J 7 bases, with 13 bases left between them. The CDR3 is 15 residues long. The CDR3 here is CASSQGITGRGELFF. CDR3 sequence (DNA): TGTGCCAGCAGCCAAGGTATAACAGGCCGCGGGGAGCTGTTTTTT.

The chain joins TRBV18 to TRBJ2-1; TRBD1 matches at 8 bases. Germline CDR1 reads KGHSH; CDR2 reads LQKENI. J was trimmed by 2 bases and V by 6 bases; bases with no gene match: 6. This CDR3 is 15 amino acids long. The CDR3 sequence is CASSPTGVTYNEQFF. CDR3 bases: TGTGCCAGCTCTCCGACAGGGGTCACCTACAATGAGCAGTTCTTC.

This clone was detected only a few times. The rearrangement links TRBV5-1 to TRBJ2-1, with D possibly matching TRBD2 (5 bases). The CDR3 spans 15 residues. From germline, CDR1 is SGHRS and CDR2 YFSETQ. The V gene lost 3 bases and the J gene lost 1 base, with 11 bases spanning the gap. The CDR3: CASSSRTGSYNEQFF. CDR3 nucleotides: TGCGCCAGCAGCTCCCGGACTGGGTCCTACAATGAGCAGTTCTTC.

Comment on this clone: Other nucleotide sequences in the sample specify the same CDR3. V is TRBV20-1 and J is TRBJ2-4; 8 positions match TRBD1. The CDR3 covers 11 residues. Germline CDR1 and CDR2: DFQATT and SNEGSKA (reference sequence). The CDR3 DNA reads TGCAGCGCCTGGACAGGGCCCATCCAGTACTTC. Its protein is CSAWTGPIQYF.

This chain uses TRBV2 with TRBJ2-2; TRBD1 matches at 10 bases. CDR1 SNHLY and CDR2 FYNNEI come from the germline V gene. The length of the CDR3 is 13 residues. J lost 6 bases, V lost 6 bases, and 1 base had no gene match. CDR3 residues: CASRDRGAGELFF. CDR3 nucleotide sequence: TGTGCCAGCAGGGACAGGGGGGCCGGGGAGCTGTTTTTT.

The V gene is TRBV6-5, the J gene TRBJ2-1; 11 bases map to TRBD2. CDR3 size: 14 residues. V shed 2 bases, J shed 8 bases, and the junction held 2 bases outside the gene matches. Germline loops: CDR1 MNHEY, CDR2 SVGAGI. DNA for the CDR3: TGTGCCAGCAGTTACGCGACTAGCGGGGATGAGCAGTTCTTC. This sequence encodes CASSYATSGDEQFF.

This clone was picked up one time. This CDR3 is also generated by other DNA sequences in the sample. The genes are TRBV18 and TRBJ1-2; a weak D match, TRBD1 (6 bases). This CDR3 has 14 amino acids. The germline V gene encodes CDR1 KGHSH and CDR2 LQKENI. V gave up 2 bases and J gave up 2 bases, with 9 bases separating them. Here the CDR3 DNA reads TGTGCCAGCTCACCAGGGGGCGCGAACTATGGCTACACCTTC. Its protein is CASSPGGANYGYTF.